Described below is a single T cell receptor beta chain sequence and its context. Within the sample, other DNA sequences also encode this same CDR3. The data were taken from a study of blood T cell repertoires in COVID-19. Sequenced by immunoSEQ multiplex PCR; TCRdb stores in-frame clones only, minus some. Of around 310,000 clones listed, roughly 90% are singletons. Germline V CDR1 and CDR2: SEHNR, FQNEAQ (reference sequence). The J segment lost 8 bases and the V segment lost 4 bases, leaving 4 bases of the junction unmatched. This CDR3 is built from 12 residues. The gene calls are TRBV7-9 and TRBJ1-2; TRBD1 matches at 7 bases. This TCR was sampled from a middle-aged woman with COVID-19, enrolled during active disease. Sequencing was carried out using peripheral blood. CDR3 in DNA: TGTGCCAGCAGCTCCGACAGGGACGGCTACACCTTC. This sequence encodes CASSSDRDGYTF.